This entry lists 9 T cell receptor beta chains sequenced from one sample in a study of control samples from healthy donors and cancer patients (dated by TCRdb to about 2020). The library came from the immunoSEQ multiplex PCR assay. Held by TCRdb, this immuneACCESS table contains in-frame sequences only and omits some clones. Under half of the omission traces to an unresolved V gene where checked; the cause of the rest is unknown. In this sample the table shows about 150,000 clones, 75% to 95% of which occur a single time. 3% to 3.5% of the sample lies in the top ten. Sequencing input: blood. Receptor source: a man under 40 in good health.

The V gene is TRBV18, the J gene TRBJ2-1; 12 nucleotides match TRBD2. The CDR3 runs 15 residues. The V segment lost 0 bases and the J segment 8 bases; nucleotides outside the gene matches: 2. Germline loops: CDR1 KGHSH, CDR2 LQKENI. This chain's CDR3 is CASSPPRLAGDEQFF. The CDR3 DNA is TGTGCCAGCTCACCACCGAGACTAGCGGGGGATGAGCAGTTCTTC.

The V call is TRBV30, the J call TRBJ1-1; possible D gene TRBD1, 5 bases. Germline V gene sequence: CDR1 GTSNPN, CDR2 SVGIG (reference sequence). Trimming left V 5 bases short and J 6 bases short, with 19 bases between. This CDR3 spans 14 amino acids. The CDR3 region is CAWVRGSTSAEAFF. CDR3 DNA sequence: TGTGCCTGGGTAAGGGGTTCCACGAGCGCTGAAGCTTTCTTT.

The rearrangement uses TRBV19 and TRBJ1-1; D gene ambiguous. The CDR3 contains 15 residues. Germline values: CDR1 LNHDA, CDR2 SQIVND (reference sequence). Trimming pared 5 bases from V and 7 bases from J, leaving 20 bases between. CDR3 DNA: TGTGCCAGTAGTCTCCACGACCCCCAGGCGGGTGAAGCTTTCTTT. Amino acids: CASSLHDPQAGEAFF.

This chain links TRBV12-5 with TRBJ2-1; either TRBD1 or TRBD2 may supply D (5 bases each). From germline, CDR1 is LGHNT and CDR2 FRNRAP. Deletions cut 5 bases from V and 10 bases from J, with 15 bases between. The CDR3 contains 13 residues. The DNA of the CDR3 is TGTGCTAGTGGTATAGGGACGGGTGGCGAGCAGTTCTTC. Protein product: CASGIGTGGEQFF.

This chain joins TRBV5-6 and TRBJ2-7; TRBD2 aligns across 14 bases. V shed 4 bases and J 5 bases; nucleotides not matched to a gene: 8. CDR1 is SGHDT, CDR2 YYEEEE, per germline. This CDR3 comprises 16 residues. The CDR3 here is CASSRLTSGGVDEQYF. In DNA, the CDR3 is TGTGCCAGCAGCCGCCTGACTAGCGGGGGGGTCGACGAGCAGTACTTC.

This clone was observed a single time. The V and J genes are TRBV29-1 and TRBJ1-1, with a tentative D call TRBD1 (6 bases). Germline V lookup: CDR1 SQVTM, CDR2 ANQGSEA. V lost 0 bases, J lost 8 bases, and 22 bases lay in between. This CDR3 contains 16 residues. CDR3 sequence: CSVEDIPLRTATEAFF. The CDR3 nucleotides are TGCAGCGTTGAAGATATACCTTTGAGGACAGCTACCGAAGCTTTCTTT.

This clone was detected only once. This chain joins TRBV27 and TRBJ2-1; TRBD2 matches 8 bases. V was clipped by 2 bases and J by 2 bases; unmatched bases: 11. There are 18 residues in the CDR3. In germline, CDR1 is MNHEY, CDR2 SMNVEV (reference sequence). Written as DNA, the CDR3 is TGTGCCAGCAGTTTACCCCCGGTGGGTAGCGGGACCTACAATGAGCAGTTCTTC. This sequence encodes CASSLPPVGSGTYNEQFF.

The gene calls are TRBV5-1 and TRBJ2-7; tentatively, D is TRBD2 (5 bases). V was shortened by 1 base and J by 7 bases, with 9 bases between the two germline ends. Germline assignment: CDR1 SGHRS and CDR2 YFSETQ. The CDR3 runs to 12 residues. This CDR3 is CASSLTRTEQYF. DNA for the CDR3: TGCGCCAGCAGCTTGACTAGGACGGAGCAGTACTTC.

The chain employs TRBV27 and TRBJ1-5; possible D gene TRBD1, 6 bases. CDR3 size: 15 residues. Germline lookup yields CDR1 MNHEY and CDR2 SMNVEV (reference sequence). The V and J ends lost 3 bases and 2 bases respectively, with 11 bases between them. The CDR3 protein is CASSFQGQRNQPQHF. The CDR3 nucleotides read TGTGCCAGCAGTTTCCAGGGGCAACGCAATCAGCCCCAGCATTTT.